These 8 T cell receptor beta chains originate from one sample sequenced in a study of monozygotic twins with inflammatory bowel disease. No DNA is given; TCRdb re-called the 5' RACE reads and lists each CDR3 protein once. Across approximately 400,000 distinct CDR3 sequences, the top ten clones capture 2.4% of the sample. The specimen was blood. The receptors stem from a human donor with ulcerative colitis or Crohn's disease, or a healthy co-twin of an affected twin (not recorded which).

The CDR3 sequence is CASSQDRSLAGAHSGANVLTF. The rearrangement links TRBV4-2 to TRBJ2-6; TCRdb designates TRBD2, a call that cannot be tested without DNA. The CDR3 runs 21 residues. CDR1 and CDR2 (germline): LGHNA, YNFKEQ.

CDR3 residues: CSVGGKGETQYF. The chain links TRBV29-1 to TRBJ2-5; absent DNA, TCRdb's TRBD1 call cannot be checked. Germline CDR1 and CDR2: SQVTM and ANQGSEA. The CDR3 runs 12 residues.

J is TRBJ2-2 and V is TRBV5-1; no DNA is available, so the TRBD1 call from TCRdb remains unchecked. This CDR3 has 17 residues. Germline CDR1 reads SGHRS; CDR2 reads YFSETQ. CDR3 residues: CASSHGQGDHRTGELFF.

V is TRBV6-2 or TRBV6-3 and J is TRBJ2-1; checking the TCRdb D call of TRBD1 is not possible without DNA. The CDR3 extends over 14 amino acids. CDR1 is MNHEY, CDR2 SVGEGT, per germline. This chain's CDR3 is CASVTGGPYNEQFF.

V and J are TRBV12-3 or TRBV12-4 and TRBJ2-5; TCRdb names TRBD1, which stays unverified in the absence of DNA. This CDR3 region has 17 residues. The CDR3 is CASSFTGGHRKRETQYF.

J is TRBJ2-6 and V is TRBV11-2; TCRdb indicates TRBD1, and absent DNA this call remains unverified. The CDR3 runs 17 residues. Germline V gene lookup returns CDR1 SGHAT and CDR2 FQNNGV. CDR3 in amino acids: CASSLDLRGPGANVLTF.

The chain has TRBV20-1 and TRBJ2-3; TCRdb proposes TRBD1, but this gene call is untestable without DNA. CDR3 length: 17 amino acids. In germline, CDR1 is DFQATT, CDR2 SNEGSKA (reference sequence). CDR3 protein: CSARSSTEDRGPDTQYF.

The gene calls are TRBV4-3 and TRBJ2-7; without DNA, the TCRdb call of TRBD1 cannot be checked. From germline, CDR1 is LGHNA and CDR2 YSLEER. This CDR3 has 14 residues. The CDR3 loop is CASSQAFQGAEQYF.